This TCR beta chain was documented in a study of blood T cell repertoires in COVID-19. Study background: From the United States, Italy and Spain came samples of acute and convalescent COVID-19. PBMCs, B-cell-depleted T cells, or T cells provided the cDNA or gDNA that made up the material.

The CDR3 runs to 16 residues. Trimming took 4 bases from V and 7 from J; bases not matched to a gene: 14. Germline V gene lookup returns CDR1 MNHNS and CDR2 SASEGT. Participants spanned ages about 18 to 90 years and resided in 20 to 25 US areas. Two negative PCRs, clearance, or symptom resolution were required of recovered Cohort 3 donors. Assay used: immunoSEQ multiplex PCR; TCRdb lists only in-frame clones, some missing. The sample includes 200,000 to 250,000 clones, about 81% of them seen just once. Sequenced sample: PBMCs or T cells enriched from blood (not recorded which). The J gene is TRBJ2-7, the V gene TRBV6-1; 9 bases match TRBD2. The sequence was collected from a man aged 40-50 years who had recovered from COVID-19. The CDR3 protein is CASSGGLLAGRSEQYF. For the CDR3, the DNA is TGTGCCAGCAGTGGGGGGTTGCTAGCGGGAAGAAGTGAGCAGTACTTC.